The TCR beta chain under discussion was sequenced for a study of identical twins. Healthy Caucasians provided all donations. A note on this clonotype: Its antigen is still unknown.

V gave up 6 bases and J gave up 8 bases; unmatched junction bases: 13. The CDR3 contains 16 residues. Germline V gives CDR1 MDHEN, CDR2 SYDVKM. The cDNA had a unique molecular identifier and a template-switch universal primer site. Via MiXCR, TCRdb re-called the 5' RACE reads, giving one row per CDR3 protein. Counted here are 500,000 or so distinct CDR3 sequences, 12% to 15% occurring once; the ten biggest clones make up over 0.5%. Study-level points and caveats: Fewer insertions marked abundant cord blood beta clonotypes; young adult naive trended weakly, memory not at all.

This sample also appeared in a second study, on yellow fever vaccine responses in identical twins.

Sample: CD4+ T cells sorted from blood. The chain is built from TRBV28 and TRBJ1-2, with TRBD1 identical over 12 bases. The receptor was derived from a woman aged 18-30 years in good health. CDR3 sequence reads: CASSPGQGAGLRGYTF. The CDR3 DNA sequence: TGTGCCAGCAGCCCGGGACAGGGGGCTGGGTTGAGGGGCTACACCTTC.